This T cell receptor beta chain is from a study of chemoradiotherapy in HPV16-positive cancers. Study-level findings and limits: HPV-responsive T-cell expansion during chemoradiotherapy was linked to improved recurrence-free survival in HPV16-positive patients.

The germline V gene encodes CDR1 SGHNT and CDR2 YYREEE (reference sequence). Trimming removed 4 bases at V and 3 bases at J, with 11 bases between. This CDR3 contains 13 residues. This clone has only a few counts. What it binds is not known. The data were produced by immunoSEQ multiplex PCR, yet TCRdb's version contains in-frame clones alone and is incomplete. Among under 650 clones listed, around four fifths were seen once. V and J are TRBV5-4 and TRBJ2-7, with D possibly TRBD1 on 6 matching bases. The specimen was tumor tissue, collected from a patient who underwent chemoradiotherapy. This clonotype was sampled from a human donor with HPV-associated anogenital cancer. The CDR3 sequence is CASSPKQGYEQYF. For the CDR3, the DNA is TGTGCCAGCAGCCCCAAACAGGGCTACGAGCAGTACTTC.